The 15 T cell receptor beta chains presented below share a single source sample, sequenced in a study of cytomegalovirus exposure and HLA in healthy donors. The protocol was immunoSEQ multiplex PCR, while the TCRdb copy is restricted to in-frame clones and leaves out a portion. The table records around 56,000 clones, roughly 89% of them present only once. Sequenced: PBMCs. The receptors were gathered from a young woman in good health and CMV-seronegative.

This chain links TRBV11-3 with TRBJ2-2; 8 positions agree with TRBD1. V was pared by 5 bases and J by 5 bases, with 13 bases of the junction left unmatched. The CDR3 extends over 17 amino acids. Germline CDR1 and CDR2: SGHNT and YENEEA. CDR3 in amino acids: CASSLGTGPRGTGELFF. The DNA of the CDR3 is TGTGCCAGCAGCCTCGGGACAGGTCCCCGGGGGACCGGGGAGCTGTTTTTT.

The chain is built from TRBV18 and TRBJ2-3; D is ambiguous. This CDR3 has 15 residues. V lost 0 bases and J 0 bases, leaving 7 bases between the germline ends. Germline V CDR1 and CDR2: KGHSH, LQKENI. As DNA, the CDR3 is TGTGCCAGCTCACCACCTTCCATTAGCACAGATACGCAGTATTTT. This codes for CASSPPSISTDTQYF.

This clone was picked up one time. The J gene is TRBJ1-2, the V gene TRBV27; D remains ambiguous. The germline V and J ends were trimmed by 5 bases and 2 bases, with 15 bases remaining between them. Germline V gene data show CDR1 as MNHEY and CDR2 as SMNVEV (reference sequence). The CDR3 extends over 15 amino acids. The DNA for the CDR3 is TGTGCCAGCAGTCCTGGAGGCAGACCGAACTATGGCTACACCTTC. Translating it yields CASSPGGRPNYGYTF.

The chain couples TRBV10-1 to TRBJ2-1; D unresolved. In germline, CDR1 is WNHNN, CDR2 SYGVQD (reference sequence). Trimming removed 4 bases from V and 5 bases from J, with 12 bases in between. CDR3 length: 14 residues. The CDR3 region has the DNA TGCGCCAGCAGTGCGCGTTTTGGAGACAATGAGCAGTTCTTC. Protein sequence: CASSARFGDNEQFF.

This clone was seen only once. The gene calls are TRBV5-4 and TRBJ1-5; TRBD1 agrees at 9 bases. The CDR3 is 17 amino acids. Germline loops: CDR1 SGHNT, CDR2 YYREEE (reference sequence). V lost 4 bases to trimming and J lost 4 bases; unmatched junction nucleotides: 12. The CDR3: CASSPVGDRESNQPQHF. The CDR3 DNA sequence: TGTGCCAGCAGCCCCGTAGGGGACAGGGAATCGAATCAGCCCCAGCATTTT.

The chain links TRBV10-3 to TRBJ2-2, with TRBD2 identical over 14 bases. Germline-derived CDR1 and CDR2 are ENHRY and SYGVKD. The CDR3 consists of 16 residues. V lost 3 bases to trimming and J lost 6 bases; unmatched junction nucleotides: 3. The CDR3 nucleotides are TGTGCCATCAGTGATGGGACTAGCGGGAGCCCCGGGGAGCTGTTTTTT. It translates to CAISDGTSGSPGELFF.

The chain has TRBV6-1 and TRBJ2-7; no clear D. CDR1 MNHNS and CDR2 SASEGT come from the germline V gene. CDR3 length: 13 residues. Trimming shortened V by 4 bases and J by 5 bases, and 12 bases separated the two germline ends. CDR3 DNA: TGTGCCAGCAGTGCCTTTGAATCTAACGAGCAGTACTTC. Its protein is CASSAFESNEQYF.

The chain recombines TRBV30 with TRBJ2-6; TRBD1 aligns across 9 bases. Germline trimming cut 0 bases from V and 0 bases from J; bases unmatched to any gene: 6. This CDR3 region has 18 residues. CDR1 is GTSNPN, CDR2 SVGIG, per germline (reference sequence). The CDR3 protein is CAWSVLGTGTSGANVLTF. CDR3 DNA sequence: TGTGCCTGGAGTGTATTAGGGACAGGGACCTCTGGGGCCAACGTCCTGACTTTC.

This clone has only a few counts. The chain employs TRBV11-2 and TRBJ2-5; a possible D gene is TRBD1 (6 bases). Trimming shortened V by 3 bases and J by 2 bases, and 13 bases separated the two germline ends. Per the germline V gene, CDR1 is SGHAT and CDR2 is FQNNGV. The CDR3 totals 15 residues. CDR3 in DNA: TGTGCCAGCAGCTTCAGGGGCCACTTTCAAGAGACCCAGTACTTC. It codes for CASSFRGHFQETQYF.

This chain links TRBV29-1 with TRBJ2-3; TRBD2 agrees at 7 bases. The trim removed 0 bases at V and 1 base at J, leaving 7 bases unmatched. This CDR3 is 16 amino acids long. CDR1 is SQVTM, CDR2 ANQGSEA, per germline. CDR3 residues: CSVEEGGRWGTDTQYF. Here the CDR3 DNA reads TGCAGCGTTGAAGAGGGAGGGAGGTGGGGCACAGATACGCAGTATTTT.

This clone was counted once. V usage is TRBV9 and J usage is TRBJ2-1; 9 bases match TRBD1. Trimming at V came to 7 bases and at J to 6 bases, leaving 11 bases not matched to a gene. This CDR3 region has 15 residues. Germline assignment: CDR1 SGDLS and CDR2 YYNGEE. CDR3: CASGRTGAPLNEQFF. CDR3 sequence (DNA): TGTGCCAGCGGCCGGACAGGGGCTCCCCTCAATGAGCAGTTCTTC.

The chain links TRBV15 to TRBJ2-1; the match to TRBD2 covers 16 bases. The CDR3 has 20 residues. Germline lookup yields CDR1 LNHNV and CDR2 YYDKDF (reference sequence). J gave up 8 bases and V 0 bases, and 13 bases lay outside the gene matches. The CDR3, as DNA: TGTGCCACCAGCAGAGATCATGCGGGACTAGCGGGAGGGCTGGTGGATGAGCAGTTCTTC. Protein: CATSRDHAGLAGGLVDEQFF.

The V call is TRBV28, the J call TRBJ2-7; TRBD2 matches 7 bases. CDR1 and CDR2 (germline): MDHEN, SYDVKM. The CDR3 runs to 16 residues. J lost 0 bases, V lost 4 bases, and 9 bases had no gene match. CDR3 DNA sequence: TGTGCCAGCAGTTCCCCCGGGACTAAGAGCTCCTACGAGCAGTACTTC. It codes for CASSSPGTKSSYEQYF.

The rearrangement links TRBV6-5 to TRBJ2-5, with 10 bases fitting TRBD2. Germline values: CDR1 MNHEY, CDR2 SVGAGI. The CDR3 has 13 residues. Germline trimming cut 3 bases from V and 5 bases from J; bases unmatched to any gene: 0. Here the CDR3 DNA reads TGTGCCAGCAGTTATAGCGGGGGGGAGACCCAGTACTTC. The encoded protein is CASSYSGGETQYF.

This chain links TRBV7-9 with TRBJ2-3; D perhaps matches TRBD2 (7 bases). V shed 5 bases and J shed 5 bases, with 20 bases lying between them. The length of the CDR3 is 16 residues. CDR1 and CDR2 from the germline V gene are SEHNR and FQNEAQ (reference sequence). CDR3 amino acids: CASSPLRGRAQDTQYF. In nucleotides, the CDR3 is TGTGCCAGCAGCCCCCTTAGGGGGAGGGCCCAAGATACGCAGTATTTT.